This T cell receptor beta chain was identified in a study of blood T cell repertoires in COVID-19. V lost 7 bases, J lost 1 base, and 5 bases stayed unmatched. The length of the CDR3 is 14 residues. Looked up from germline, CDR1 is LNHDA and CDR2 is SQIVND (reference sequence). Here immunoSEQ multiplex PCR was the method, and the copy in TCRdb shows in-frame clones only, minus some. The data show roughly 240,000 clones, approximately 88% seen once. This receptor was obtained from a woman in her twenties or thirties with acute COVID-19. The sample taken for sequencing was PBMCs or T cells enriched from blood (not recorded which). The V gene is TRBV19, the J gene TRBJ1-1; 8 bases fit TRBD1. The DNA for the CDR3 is TGTGCCAGTACTTCTACAGGGGGGAACACTGAAGCTTTCTTT. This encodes CASTSTGGNTEAFF.